One sample yielded the 17 T cell receptor beta chains listed below, sequenced in a study of early T cells in non-severe SARS-CoV-2 infection. MiXCR, run by TCRdb on the 5' RACE reads, gives a single entry per CDR3 protein. The sample has about 84,000 distinct CDR3 sequences, 12% seen once. Sequences were obtained from whole blood. These receptors all come from an adult who was a healthcare worker with PCR-confirmed SARS-CoV-2 infection or an uninfected control (not recorded which).

This clonotype was seen many times. The chain uses TRBV11-2 and TRBJ2-1; 9 bases are a match to TRBD2. J was trimmed by 5 bases and V by 4 bases; bases with no gene match: 12. The CDR3 covers 17 residues. Germline V gene lookup returns CDR1 SGHAT and CDR2 FQNNGV. The CDR3 is CASSSTGLAGINNEQFF. The CDR3 DNA reads as TGTGCCAGCAGCTCCACGGGGCTAGCGGGGATAAACAATGAGCAGTTCTTC.

The chain employs TRBV3-1 and TRBJ1-1; D not resolved. The V end was cut by 7 bases, the J end by 2 bases, with 14 bases between. The germline CDR1 and CDR2 sequences are LGHDT and YNNKEL (reference sequence). The CDR3 has 14 residues. This CDR3 is CASKGSGANTEAFF. As DNA, the CDR3 is TGTGCCAGCAAAGGATCAGGAGCAAACACTGAAGCTTTCTTT.

This clonotype was recorded many times. This chain links TRBV6-2 or TRBV6-3 with TRBJ1-1; D gene unclear. V gave up 11 bases and J gave up 5 bases, with 9 bases separating them. Germline V CDR1 and CDR2: MNHEY, SVGEGT. CDR3 length equals 10 residues. The CDR3 sequence is CASRGTEAFF. The CDR3 coding sequence is TGTGCCTCAAGAGGTACTGAAGCTTTCTTT.

J is TRBJ2-7 and V is TRBV29-1, with D perhaps TRBD1 or TRBD2 (5 bases each). The CDR3 sequence is 12 residues long. V shed 1 base and J shed 4 bases, with 8 bases lying between them. Germline V gene sequence: CDR1 SQVTM, CDR2 ANQGSEA. CDR3 loop: CSVEAGGYEQYF. For the CDR3, the DNA is TGCAGCGTTGAAGCTGGGGGATACGAGCAGTACTTC.

This clonotype was recorded once. CDR3 in amino acids: CSARDPGGVHEKLFF. The CDR3 region has the DNA TGCAGTGCTAGAGATCCAGGGGGAGTACATGAAAAACTGTTTTTT. The chain combines TRBV20-1 with TRBJ1-4; 7 bases align to TRBD1. CDR1 DFQATT and CDR2 SNEGSKA come from the germline V gene (reference sequence). Trimming at V came to 0 bases and at J to 6 bases, leaving 7 bases not matched to a gene. The CDR3 loop spans 15 amino acids.

This rearrangement joins TRBV6-1 to TRBJ2-1; 7 bases agree with TRBD2. This CDR3 region has 14 residues. Germline trimming cut 5 bases from V and 9 bases from J; bases unmatched to any gene: 10. CDR1 and CDR2 (germline): MNHNS, SASEGT. As DNA, the CDR3 is TGTGCCAGCAGTCCCAGAGGACTAGGAGGTGAGCAGTTCTTC. It codes for CASSPRGLGGEQFF.

This clonotype was observed a few times. The chain combines TRBV9 with TRBJ2-7; 8 bases line up with TRBD1. Germline V gene data show CDR1 as SGDLS and CDR2 as YYNGEE. With V trimmed by 4 bases and J by 5 bases, 8 bases remained unmatched. The CDR3 covers 14 residues. The CDR3 nucleotides read TGTGCCAGCAGCACCGTCGGACAGGGCGACGAGCAGTACTTC. Amino acids: CASSTVGQGDEQYF.

This clonotype was observed a handful of times. The chain is built from TRBV6-5 and TRBJ2-1, with D hard to call. The CDR3 length is 14 residues. Looked up from germline, CDR1 is MNHEY and CDR2 is SVGAGI. Trimming left V 7 bases short and J 10 bases short, with 20 bases between. The DNA for the CDR3 is TGTGCCAGCATTCGTGCTCTTGGGATACAGGAGCAGTTCTTC. The encoded protein is CASIRALGIQEQFF.

This clonotype was detected many times. The J gene is TRBJ2-2, the V gene TRBV6-1; perhaps TRBD2 as D (6 bases). Trimming stripped 6 bases from V and 2 bases from J, with 13 bases between. This CDR3 is built from 15 residues. Germline CDR1 and CDR2: MNHNS and SASEGT. The CDR3 is CASRPVADNTGELFF. The CDR3 DNA reads TGTGCCAGCAGACCGGTAGCGGACAACACCGGGGAGCTGTTTTTT.

The chain has TRBV19 and TRBJ2-1, with D perhaps given as TRBD1 or TRBD2 (5 bases each). Germline loops: CDR1 LNHDA, CDR2 SQIVND (reference sequence). The length of the CDR3 is 16 residues. The ends were cut back, 5 bases at V and 2 bases at J, with 16 bases in the middle. Written as DNA, the CDR3 is TGTGCCAGTAGTTGGGGGAGCCCTGTGACCTACAATGAGCAGTTCTTC. Amino acid sequence: CASSWGSPVTYNEQFF.

At least ten counts were recorded for this clonotype. The chain employs TRBV7-9 and TRBJ2-6; D could derive from TRBD1 or TRBD2 (5 bases each). Germline lookup yields CDR1 SEHNR and CDR2 FQNEAQ (reference sequence). The V and J ends lost 4 bases and 2 bases respectively, with 9 bases between them. This CDR3 comprises 15 residues. CDR3 nucleotide sequence: TGTGCCAGCAGCTCTCAGGGAGCTGGGGCCAACGTCCTGACTTTC. Residues: CASSSQGAGANVLTF.

This chain uses TRBV3-1 with TRBJ2-7, with TRBD2 matching over 7 bases. The CDR3 runs 14 residues. Trimming cost V 4 bases and J 4 bases; bases outside gene matches: 7. CDR1 is LGHDT, CDR2 YNNKEL, per germline (reference sequence). The DNA of the CDR3 is TGTGCCAGCAGCCCGGGACTACCCACTTACGAGCAGTACTTC. Protein sequence: CASSPGLPTYEQYF.

This chain connects TRBV6-5 to TRBJ2-7; D perhaps matches TRBD1 (6 bases). The CDR3 totals 15 residues. Germline values: CDR1 MNHEY, CDR2 SVGAGI. The germline V and J ends were trimmed by 6 bases and 2 bases, with 17 bases remaining between them. The CDR3 spells CASRRGQLRAYEQYF. CDR3 bases: TGTGCCAGCAGACGGGGACAACTTCGAGCCTACGAGCAGTACTTC.

The sample holds many counts of this clonotype. The chain combines TRBV7-2 with TRBJ2-1, with no clear D. The CDR3 extends over 15 amino acids. V gave up 5 bases and J gave up 0 bases, with 11 bases separating them. Per the germline V gene, CDR1 is SGHTA and CDR2 is FQGNSA. The CDR3 DNA sequence: TGTGCCAGCAGCGCCGTCGCGGACTCCTACAATGAGCAGTTCTTC. Translating gives CASSAVADSYNEQFF.

This clonotype occurred a few times. J is TRBJ2-3 and V is TRBV7-3; perhaps TRBD1 as D (6 bases). Trimming removed 4 bases at V and 4 bases at J, with 15 bases between. The CDR3 is 15 residues long. Per the germline V gene, CDR1 is SGHTA and CDR2 is FQGTGA. The CDR3 DNA is TGTGCCAGCAGCTCCTCCACCGAGGGGGCAGATACGCAGTATTTT. This codes for CASSSSTEGADTQYF.

This clonotype came up a few times. The chain combines TRBV18 with TRBJ1-1; the match to TRBD1 covers 10 bases. Losses at the gene ends were 6 bases for V and 2 bases for J; bases not matched to a gene: 3. This CDR3 spans 14 amino acids. Looked up from germline, CDR1 is KGHSH and CDR2 is LQKENI. CDR3 DNA: TGTGCCAGCTCCGGGACAGGGGCTAACACTGAAGCTTTCTTT. Encoded protein: CASSGTGANTEAFF.

The table lists this clonotype with a few counts. J is TRBJ2-7 and V is TRBV9; D tentatively reads TRBD1 or TRBD2 (5 bases each). Per the germline V gene, CDR1 is SGDLS and CDR2 is YYNGEE. The length of the CDR3 is 12 residues. Trimming cost V 4 bases and J 9 bases, with 14 bases left between them. The CDR3 DNA is TGTGCCAGCAGCCCGAGCCCTGGGACGCAGTACTTC. As protein: CASSPSPGTQYF. Supplemented by reference TRBV9 and TRBJ2-7, the full variable domain reads DSGVTQTPKHLITATGQRVTLRCSPRSGDLSVYWYQQSLDQGLQFLIQYYNGEERAKGNILERFSAQQFPDLHSELNLSSLELGDSALYFCASSPSPGTQYFGPGTRLTVT.